This section outlines one T cell receptor beta chain sequence together with its context. What it recognizes is unknown. Magnetic beads coated with subset-specific antibodies isolated the T cell subsets. Germline lookup yields CDR1 DFQATT and CDR2 SNEGSKA (reference sequence). J gave up 0 bases and V 3 bases, and 7 bases lay outside the gene matches. CDR3 length: 16 amino acids. The data belong to a study of relationships among human T cell subsets. The T cell receptor alpha and beta CDR3 regions were amplified from mRNA by semiquantitative ARM-PCR. In ARM-PCR, communal superprimers followed tagged nested gene-specific primers for exponential amplification. Nested primers were removed by exonuclease before the second PCR round. One entry per CDR3 protein results from TCRdb running MiXCR on the multiplex PCR reads. The table has about 2,800 distinct CDR3 sequences, about 80% seen once; the top ten hold approximately 18%.

General observations from the study: Across seven subsets, gene usage, CDR3 length and N-additions did not differ significantly. A couple of pan T samples were processed with pan B cells.

This TCR came from a man between 40 and 49 years old in good health. The sequenced material came from total T cells sorted from blood. The chain combines TRBV20-1 with TRBJ2-5; 10 bases agree with TRBD2. CDR3 loop: CSASEWTSGNQETQYF. The CDR3 bases are TGCAGTGCTAGTGAATGGACTAGCGGAAACCAAGAGACCCAGTACTTC.